This TCR beta chain appears in the sequencing data of a study of T cells in Graves' hyperthyroidism and ophthalmopathy. This clonotype came up a few times. Researchers took RNA transcripts and amplified the TCR beta CDR3 regions from them. The primer set for the first-round RT-PCR of the TCR CDR3 was HTBI. A single record per CDR3 protein comes from TCRdb applying MiXCR to the multiplex PCR reads. The table has under 350,000 distinct CDR3 sequences, about a sixth seen once. This CDR3 contains 15 residues. The V gene lost 1 base and the J gene lost 2 bases, with 12 bases spanning the gap. Germline CDR1 SGHNT, CDR2 YYREEE (reference sequence).

The gene calls are TRBV5-4 and TRBJ2-5; possible D gene TRBD1, 6 bases. The TCR was taken from an older woman with Graves' ophthalmopathy. Material for sequencing was blood. CDR3 nucleotide sequence: TGTGCCAGCAGCTTGACAGGGTCGACACAAGAGACCCAGTACTTC. Its protein product is CASSLTGSTQETQYF.